This is a list of T cell receptor beta chains from one sample in a study of shared clonotypes between healthy human individuals. Measured with immunoSEQ multiplex PCR; TCRdb has only the in-frame clones, and not every one. Of around 1.1 million clones in the sample, more than 75% are singletons; the top ten hold 0.5% to 0.65%. Sequences were obtained from memory CD4+ T cells from PBMCs. The source of these receptors is a man aged 18 to 35 in good health. Some clones in this sample may be carry-over from other donors' samples. The CDR3 runs from the conserved cysteine through the conserved F or W. The D gene is left open where the match is weak. Clone size is stated in some rows and not others, as once, few, many or a class when expanded.

clone_size	v_call	j_call	d_call	cdr3_aa	cdr3_nt
-	TRBV4-1	TRBJ1-5	-	CASSQDSVGNQPQHF	TGCGCCAGCAGCCAAGATTCGGTGGGGAATCAGCCCCAGCATTTT
-	TRBV27	TRBJ2-4	-	CASSPPRALAKNIQYF	TGTGCCAGCAGCCCCCCCAGGGCCCTAGCCAAAAACATTCAGTACTTC
many	TRBV5-1	TRBJ2-1	TRBD1	CASSSGQGTHNEQFF	TGCGCCAGCAGCTCAGGACAGGGGACCCACAATGAGCAGTTCTTC
once	TRBV29-1	TRBJ2-7	-	CSVDRGGYEQYF	TGCAGCGTTGATAGGGGAGGATACGAGCAGTACTTC
-	TRBV6-1	TRBJ1-1	-	CASRDHRVDTEAFF	TGTGCCAGCAGGGACCACAGGGTGGACACTGAAGCTTTCTTT
-	TRBV2	TRBJ1-4	-	CASQRDWNEKLFF	TGTGCCAGCCAGAGGGACTGGAATGAAAAACTGTTTTTT
-	TRBV5-4	TRBJ2-2	TRBD2	CASSATPPGGPGTGELFF	TGTGCCAGCAGCGCCACCCCCCCGGGAGGGCCTGGAACCGGGGAGCTGTTTTTT
-	TRBV5-4	TRBJ1-2	TRBD1	CASSLRGGANGYTF	TGTGCCAGCAGCTTAAGAGGGGGCGCGAATGGCTACACCTTC
-	TRBV14	TRBJ2-5	-	CASSNRPGETQYF	TGTGCCAGCAGCAACCGACCTGGAGAGACCCAGTACTTC
-	TRBV7-2	TRBJ2-1	TRBD2	CASSLFASGVNEQFF	TGTGCCAGCAGCTTATTCGCTAGCGGGGTGAATGAGCAGTTCTTC
few	TRBV7-3	TRBJ2-5	-	CASSLTFAEKSQYF	TGTGCCAGCAGCTTAACATTCGCGGAGAAGTCCCAGTACTTC
-	TRBV9	TRBJ2-7	-	CASSDTSQGYEQYF	TGTGCCAGCAGCGATACGTCGCAGGGGTACGAGCAGTACTTC
once	TRBV5-6	TRBJ2-3	-	CASSLRSGSTDTQYF	TGTGCCAGCAGCTTGCGCAGCGGGAGCACAGATACGCAGTATTTT
-	TRBV6-4	TRBJ1-2	-	CASSQGPSYGYTF	TGTGCCAGCAGCCAGGGACCGTCCTATGGCTACACCTTC
-	TRBV18	TRBJ1-1	-	CASSPPRGVVTEAFF	TGTGCCAGCTCACCACCCCGAGGGGTGGTCACTGAAGCTTTCTTT
-	TRBV28	TRBJ1-2	-	CASRRYGYTF	TGTGCCAGCAGGCGATATGGCTACACCTTC
-	TRBV28	TRBJ2-3	TRBD2	CASSSGGADTQYF	TGTGCCAGCAGCTCCGGGGGGGCAGATACGCAGTATTTT
-	TRBV5-1	TRBJ2-3	-	CASSLGWPATDTQYF	TGCGCCAGCAGCTTGGGGTGGCCGGCCACAGATACGCAGTATTTT
-	TRBV10-3	TRBJ2-7	-	CAISEAGKRVQEQYF	TGTGCCATCAGTGAAGCAGGGAAAAGGGTTCAGGAGCAGTACTTC
-	TRBV28	TRBJ2-7	-	CASSPGGNYEQYF	TGTGCCAGCTCCCCCGGAGGGAACTACGAGCAGTACTTC
-	TRBV10-3	TRBJ2-3	-	CATAEEDPRDTQYF	TGTGCCACCGCAGAGGAAGACCCCAGAGATACGCAGTATTTT
-	TRBV2	TRBJ2-5	-	CASRFRVRINETQYF	TGTGCCAGCAGGTTCAGGGTTAGGATAAACGAGACCCAGTACTTC
once	TRBV7-3	TRBJ1-1	-	CASSLVGQNTEAFF	TGTGCCAGCAGCTTAGTGGGGCAGAACACTGAAGCTTTCTTT
-	TRBV10-3	TRBJ2-1	TRBD2	CAISESSSTGGLSVTYNEQFF	TGTGCCATCAGTGAGTCGAGTTCCACGGGAGGCCTTTCTGTAACCTACAATGAGCAGTTCTTC
-	TRBV19	TRBJ1-2	-	CASTPTAGTSYGYTF	TGTGCCAGTACCCCAACCGCCGGGACCTCCTATGGCTACACCTTC
-	TRBV7-8	TRBJ1-5	-	CASSLSTKYSNQPQHF	TGTGCCAGCAGCTTATCAACAAAATATAGCAATCAGCCCCAGCATTTT
once	TRBV18	TRBJ2-1	TRBD2	CASSPVIELAGPNEQFF	TGTGCCAGCTCACCAGTTATAGAACTAGCGGGACCGAATGAGCAGTTCTTC
-	TRBV28	TRBJ1-3	TRBD1	CASTSDRAGNTIYF	TGTGCCAGCACCTCGGACAGGGCTGGAAACACCATATATTTT
-	TRBV5-5	TRBJ2-2	TRBD1	CASSPGQENTGELFF	TGTGCCAGCAGCCCGGGACAGGAGAACACCGGGGAGCTGTTTTTT
-	TRBV27	TRBJ2-7	TRBD1	CASSLLRDRGGYEQYF	TGTGCCAGCAGTTTATTAAGGGACAGGGGGGGCTACGAGCAGTACTTC
-	TRBV19	TRBJ1-1	TRBD1	CASTQDRGGTEAFF	TGTGCCAGTACCCAGGACAGGGGTGGGACTGAAGCTTTCTTT
-	TRBV28	TRBJ2-3	TRBD2	CASSFYPGEVAGGRGTDTQYF	TGTGCCAGCAGTTTCTACCCGGGGGAGGTAGCGGGAGGCCGCGGCACAGATACGCAGTATTTT
-	TRBV6-1	TRBJ1-5	-	CASSAPVAGEPQHF	TGTGCCAGCAGTGCCCCTGTGGCGGGCGAGCCCCAGCATTTT
-	TRBV30	TRBJ2-7	TRBD1	CAWSFRTGSEQYF	TGTGCCTGGAGTTTCCGGACAGGGTCCGAGCAGTACTTC
many	TRBV7-8	TRBJ1-1	-	CASSSPREGNTEAFF	TGTGCCAGCAGCTCTCCCAGGGAGGGGAACACTGAAGCTTTCTTT
-	TRBV5-1	TRBJ1-4	TRBD1	CASSLDPGGAGNEKLFF	TGCGCCAGCAGCTTGGACCCAGGGGGCGCGGGGAATGAAAAACTGTTTTTT
-	TRBV5-1	TRBJ2-5	TRBD2	CASSPPGGETQYF	TGCGCCAGCAGCCCTCCGGGGGGAGAGACCCAGTACTTC
-	TRBV29-1	TRBJ2-1	-	CSALRGDEQFF	TGCAGCGCCCTTAGGGGCGATGAGCAGTTCTTC
-	TRBV7-9	TRBJ2-5	-	CASVRQAPNSAQYF	TGTGCCAGCGTTCGGCAGGCCCCCAATAGCGCCCAGTACTTC
-	TRBV4-3	TRBJ2-1	-	CASSQAAIQYNEQFF	TGCGCCAGCAGCCAAGCGGCCATCCAGTACAATGAGCAGTTCTTC
-	TRBV15	TRBJ1-1	TRBD1	CATSSSRTGNTEAFF	TGTGCCACCAGCAGTTCCCGGACAGGCAACACTGAGGCTTTCTTT
once	TRBV27	TRBJ2-7	-	CASRIDRGYEQYF	TGTGCCAGCAGGATCGATCGAGGGTACGAGCAGTACTTC
once	TRBV5-1	TRBJ1-1	TRBD1	CASSRSTGGNTEAFF	TGCGCCAGCAGCCGGTCGACAGGGGGGAACACTGAAGCTTTCTTT
-	TRBV7-8	TRBJ2-3	TRBD2	CASSEKSGRNTDTQYF	TGTGCCAGCAGCGAGAAAAGCGGGAGGAACACAGATACGCAGTATTTT
-	TRBV7-2	TRBJ2-2	-	CASSPRGTNTGELFF	TGTGCCAGCAGCCCGAGAGGGACTAACACCGGGGAGCTGTTTTTT
-	TRBV7-3	TRBJ2-1	TRBD2	CASSLIGGGTSGNNEQFF	TGTGCCAGCAGCTTAATAGGTGGGGGGACTAGCGGGAACAATGAGCAGTTCTTC
-	TRBV11-2	TRBJ1-2	-	CASSLSRSYGYTF	TGTGCCAGCAGCTTATCTAGGTCCTATGGCTACACCTTC